These 21 T cell receptor beta chains were all obtained from the same sample, sequenced in a study of T cells in Graves' hyperthyroidism and ophthalmopathy. It was RNA transcripts that yielded the amplified TCR beta CDR3 regions. The primer set for the first-round RT-PCR of the TCR CDR3 was HTBI. TCRdb fed the multiplex PCR reads into MiXCR, producing one record per CDR3 protein. The data show approximately 590,000 distinct CDR3 sequences, 46% seen once. Sequencing was performed on peripheral blood or thyroid tissue (not recorded which). The receptor set was obtained from a woman aged 18-35 years with Graves' hyperthyroidism.

The rearrangement uses TRBV20-1 and TRBJ1-6, with D possibly TRBD1 on 5 matching bases. The CDR3 has 16 residues. Trimming left V 0 bases short and J 6 bases short, with 15 bases between. Germline CDR1 and CDR2: DFQATT and SNEGSKA (reference sequence). The CDR3 reads CSARDNVGGVNSPLHF. As DNA, the CDR3 is TGCAGTGCTAGAGATAATGTCGGGGGAGTTAATTCACCCCTCCACTTT.

The V gene is TRBV11-1, the J gene TRBJ1-4; 10 bases match TRBD1. CDR3 length: 15 residues. After removal of 3 bases from V and 8 bases from J, the junction contained 6 bases not matched to a gene. The germline CDR1 and CDR2 sequences are SGHAT and FQDESV (reference sequence). The CDR3 region is CASSLVGTGEEKLFF. DNA for the CDR3: TGTGCCAGCAGCTTGGTAGGGACAGGGGAGGAAAAACTGTTTTTT. The whole variable domain, filled in from reference TRBV11-1 and TRBJ1-4, reads EAEVAQSPRYKITEKSQAVAFWCDPISGHATLYWYRQILGQGPELLVQFQDESVVDDSQLPKDRFSAERLKGVDSTLKIQPAELGDSAMYLCASSLVGTGEEKLFFGSGTQLSVL.

Concerning this clonotype itself: Lacking the conserved final phenylalanine or tryptophan, this CDR3 likely reflects a read error. It is unclear where the CDR3 begins or ends on the DNA, so no DNA is shown, and the CDR3 is as TCRdb lists it. V and J are TRBV12-3 or TRBV12-4 and TRBJ1-4; TRBD1 is taken as the D call from the table, unchecked against the DNA. The CDR3 is 10 residues long, counting both termini. The CDR3 spells CASTEDRERS.

This clonotype appeared many times. The chain carries TRBV9 and TRBJ1-2, with TRBD1 identical over 9 bases. Germline CDR1 and CDR2: SGDLS and YYNGEE. V was clipped by 4 bases and J by 3 bases; unmatched bases: 7. The CDR3 has 15 amino acids. The CDR3 DNA is TGTGCCAGCAGCCCCACCGGGACAGGGCACTATGGCTACACCTTC. Residues: CASSPTGTGHYGYTF.

The chain carries TRBV25-1 and TRBJ1-5; D possibly corresponds to TRBD1 (5 bases). The V gene's germline CDR1 is MGHDK and CDR2 SYGVNS. This CDR3 region has 15 residues. V was clipped by 5 bases and J by 3 bases, with 14 bases between them. CDR3 sequence: CASSLAGTFNQPQHF. CDR3 bases: TGTGCCAGCAGTTTAGCCGGGACCTTCAATCAGCCCCAGCATTTT.

The table lists this clonotype with a count of one. The V gene is TRBV7-9, the J gene TRBJ1-1; 9 bases map to TRBD1. CDR1 is SEHNR, CDR2 FQNEAQ, per germline (reference sequence). This CDR3 region has 14 residues. The junction had 4 bases not matched to a gene; V was cut back by 1 base and J by 7 bases. The chain's CDR3 is CASSLDQDRGEAFF. The CDR3 DNA reads TGTGCCAGCAGCTTAGATCAGGACAGGGGTGAAGCTTTCTTT.

This clonotype was picked up a small number of times. The chain carries TRBV19 and TRBJ1-5; 7 bases agree with TRBD1. V lost 4 bases, J lost 4 bases, and 10 bases stayed unmatched. The CDR3 extends over 16 amino acids. Germline CDR1 and CDR2: LNHDA and SQIVND (reference sequence). The CDR3 sequence: CASSTYGTAPNQPQHF. The CDR3 DNA follows: TGTGCCAGTAGTACCTACGGGACAGCCCCGAATCAGCCCCAGCATTTT.

A single count supports this clonotype. The chain joins TRBV7-8 to TRBJ2-5; 9 bases fit TRBD1. The length of the CDR3 is 17 residues. V shed 5 bases and J 5 bases; nucleotides not matched to a gene: 15. Germline V CDR1 and CDR2: SGHVS, FQNEAQ. The DNA for the CDR3 is TGTGCCAGCAGCCTTGGACAGGGGTCTAGTGGCGGGGAGACCCAGTACTTC. This translates into CASSLGQGSSGGETQYF.

V and J are TRBV7-8 and TRBJ2-7, with D uncertain. The CDR3 extends over 15 amino acids. Looked up from germline, CDR1 is SGHVS and CDR2 is FQNEAQ. Trimming shortened V by 5 bases and J by 2 bases, and 16 bases separated the two germline ends. CDR3: CASSMPFGGAYEQYF. In nucleotides, the CDR3 is TGTGCCAGCAGCATGCCCTTTGGCGGCGCCTACGAGCAGTACTTC.

This clonotype was seen many times. The chain combines TRBV29-1 with TRBJ1-5; D call uncertain. With 4 bases removed from V and 0 bases from J, the gap between germline ends came to 7 bases. From germline, CDR1 is SQVTM and CDR2 ANQGSEA. The CDR3 contains 13 residues. This chain's CDR3 is CSVGEGSNQPQHF. As DNA, the CDR3 is TGCAGCGTTGGTGAGGGTAGCAATCAGCCCCAGCATTTT.

This clonotype was observed many times. The chain uses TRBV7-9 and TRBJ1-1; D uncertain. The V and J ends lost 4 bases and 8 bases respectively, with 5 bases between them. The V gene's germline CDR1 is SEHNR and CDR2 FQNEAQ (reference sequence). The CDR3 extends over 10 amino acids. The chain's CDR3 is CASSSAEAFF. CDR3 coding DNA: TGTGCCAGCAGCTCCGCCGAAGCTTTCTTT.

Points on this clonotype: The junction and the germline gene differ at one end; a read error may be behind it. The chain couples TRBV20-1 to TRBJ1-2; D call uncertain. Per the germline V gene, CDR1 is DFQATT and CDR2 is SNEGSKA (reference sequence). The CDR3 covers 12 residues. CDR3 sequence: CGAKEPNYGYTF. The CDR3, as DNA: TGCGGTGCTAAAGAGCCAAACTATGGCTACACCTTC.

The rearrangement joins TRBV5-5 to TRBJ2-5; D gene ambiguous. CDR1 is SGHKS and CDR2 is YYEKEE in the germline V gene (reference sequence). Trimming stripped 0 bases from V and 2 bases from J, with 8 bases between. The CDR3 contains 14 residues. The chain's CDR3 is CASSLGARQETQYF. For the CDR3, the DNA is TGTGCCAGCAGCTTGGGCGCGAGACAAGAGACCCAGTACTTC.

This clonotype was picked up one time. The J gene is TRBJ1-5, the V gene TRBV20-1; D may be TRBD1 (5 bases). Deletions cut 3 bases from V and 1 base from J, with 10 bases between. The germline V gene has CDR1 DFQATT and CDR2 SNEGSKA (reference sequence). The CDR3 has 14 residues. The CDR3 coding sequence is TGCAGTGCTAGGTACAGGTCGAGCAATCAGCCCCAGCATTTT. Encoded protein: CSARYRSSNQPQHF.

The CDR3 region is CASSQDGLLGETQYF. DNA for the CDR3: TGCGCCAGCAGCCAAGACGGCCTTCTAGGGGAGACCCAGTACTTC. The J gene is TRBJ2-5, the V gene TRBV4-3, with D unclear. V was cut by 0 bases and J by 5 bases, with 13 bases left in between. Looked up from germline, CDR1 is LGHNA and CDR2 is YSLEER. This CDR3 spans 15 amino acids.

This clonotype was seen ten or more times. The CDR3 region is CSVDHGETEAFF. For the CDR3, the DNA is TGCAGCGTTGACCATGGCGAGACTGAAGCTTTCTTT. The chain joins TRBV29-1 to TRBJ1-1; D unresolved. The germline V and J ends were trimmed by 3 bases and 5 bases, with 10 bases remaining between them. CDR3 length: 12 amino acids. CDR1 and CDR2 (germline): SQVTM, ANQGSEA.

This clonotype has a count of ten or more. The chain joins TRBV24-1 to TRBJ1-1; 7 bases are a match to TRBD1. V trimming: 7 bases; J trimming: 1 base; junction bases outside the gene matches: 2. The CDR3 runs 13 residues. Germline CDR1 and CDR2: KGHDR and SFDVKD. CDR3 bases: TGTGCCACCAGCCGGGACAGGAACACTGAAGCTTTCTTT. It is translated as CATSRDRNTEAFF.

This clonotype appeared many times. The chain recombines TRBV29-1 with TRBJ1-2; TRBD1 agrees at 8 bases. Trimming cost V 6 bases and J 2 bases; bases outside gene matches: 8. Germline V gene data show CDR1 as SQVTM and CDR2 as ANQGSEA. This CDR3 is 14 amino acids long. CDR3 DNA sequence: TGCAGCGTGGGGGGAGGACAGGGAAACTATGGCTACACCTTC. It codes for CSVGGGQGNYGYTF.

The genes are TRBV24-1 and TRBJ2-2, with D uncertain. The CDR3 totals 14 residues. Germline loops: CDR1 KGHDR, CDR2 SFDVKD. The V and J ends lost 4 bases and 7 bases respectively, with 12 bases between them. In nucleotides, the CDR3 is TGTGCCACCAGTGAGGGGATCTCCGGCGGGGAGCTGTTTTTT. It translates to CATSEGISGGELFF.

With respect to this clonotype: At one end, the junction sequence differs from germline, possibly due to a read error. The chain links TRBV7-9 to TRBJ1-6; D unresolved. Germline V CDR1 and CDR2: SEHNR, FQNEAQ (reference sequence). This CDR3 contains 13 residues. The CDR3 spells CASSLGGNSPLYF. CDR3 in DNA: TGCGCCAGCAGCTTGGGAGGGAATTCACCCCTCTACTTT. Drawing the rest from reference TRBV7-9 and TRBJ1-6, the complete variable domain is DTGVSQNPRHKITKRGQNVTFRCDPISEHNRLYWYRQTLGQGPEFLTYFQNEAQLEKSRLLSDRFSAERPKGSFSTLEIQRTEQGDSAMYLCASSLGGNSPLYFGNGTRLTVT.

The chain links TRBV7-9 to TRBJ1-2, with 8 positions matching TRBD1. The length of the CDR3 is 12 residues. Germline V CDR1 and CDR2: SEHNR, FQNEAQ (reference sequence). J was trimmed by 8 bases and V by 7 bases; bases with no gene match: 6. Here the CDR3 DNA reads TGTGCCAGCACCCCGACAGGGGACGGCTACACCTTC. Its protein product is CASTPTGDGYTF.